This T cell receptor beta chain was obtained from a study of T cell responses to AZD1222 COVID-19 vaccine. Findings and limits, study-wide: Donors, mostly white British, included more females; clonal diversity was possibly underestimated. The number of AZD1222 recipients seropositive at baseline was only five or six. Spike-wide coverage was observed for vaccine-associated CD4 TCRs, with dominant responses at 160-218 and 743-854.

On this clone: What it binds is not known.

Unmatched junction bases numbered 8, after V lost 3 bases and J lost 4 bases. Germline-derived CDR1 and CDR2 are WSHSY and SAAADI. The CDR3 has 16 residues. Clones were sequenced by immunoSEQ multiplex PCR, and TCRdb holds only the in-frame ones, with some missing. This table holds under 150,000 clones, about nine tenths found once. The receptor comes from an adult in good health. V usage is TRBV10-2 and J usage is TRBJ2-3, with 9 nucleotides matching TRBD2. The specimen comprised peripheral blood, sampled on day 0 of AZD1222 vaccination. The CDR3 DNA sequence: TGCGCCAGCAGTGACGGAGTGGCGGGAGGGGCAGATACGCAGTATTTT. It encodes CASSDGVAGGADTQYF.